This TCR beta chain was identified during a study of response to subunit inactivated influenza vaccine. Study-level points and caveats: T cells newly recruited by each seasonal influenza vaccination are few, the authors suggested.

With respect to this clonotype: Its antigen is not identified.

A single record per CDR3 protein comes from TCRdb applying MiXCR to the RT-PCR reads. The sample yields hundreds of thousands of distinct CDR3 sequences, over 9.5% seen once. Source: PBMCs from blood, taken about 40 days after vaccination. The receptor's source is a man between 45 and 60 years old who received an inactivated influenza vaccine.

This chain's CDR3 is CAIIRGQGSFRQPQHF. DNA for the CDR3: TGTGCCATCATTAGGGGACAGGGGTCTTTCCGTCAGCCCCAGCATTTT. The genes are TRBV10-3 and TRBJ1-5; the match to TRBD1 covers 10 bases. The CDR3 sequence is 16 residues long. V lost 7 bases, J lost 6 bases, and 12 bases stayed unmatched. Germline assignment: CDR1 ENHRY and CDR2 SYGVKD.